This TCR beta chain was documented in a study of sequential checkpoint blockade in melanoma (dated by TCRdb to between 2018 and 2020). Notes on the research overall: Patients were assigned by 1:1 randomization to either first-line nivolumab followed by ipilimumab (arm A) or ipilimumab followed by nivolumab (arm B). Both trial sequences were followed by maintenance nivolumab.

A few counts support this clone. Its recognized antigen is unknown. No much larger clone exists at a distance of one base, and base qualities are not known. The study at large found these results: Larger, independent patient cohorts are needed to validate the response-prediction model that combines TCR metrics and mutation burden.

The germline V gene (reference sequence) provides CDR1 SEHNR and CDR2 FQNEAQ. V sheds 4 bases and J sheds 5 bases, leaving 15 bases between their ends. From the cysteine through the phenylalanine, the CDR3 covers 16 amino acids. Only the CDR3 part of the read is kept: 48 bases, read in frame from the first base. The treatment or condition label for this specimen denotes: randomized to nivolumab then ipilimumab (arm A) or the reverse (arm B). Prior DNA-damaging chemotherapy had not been received by any trial patient. Live CD3+CD8+ cells negative for CD19 and CD56 were sorted from thawed PBMCs on a FACS Aria II flow cytometer. The samples were obtained from melanoma patients enrolled in CheckMate 064, an open-label, randomized phase II trial testing sequential checkpoint blockade. Peripheral blood mononuclear cells were obtained through leukapheresis, purified using Ficoll-Paque, and frozen in human serum containing approximately 9.3% DMSO. Immediately after sorting, the purity of the sorted blood CD3+CD8+ cells was confirmed to be >95%, and DNA was then extracted.

TCRbeta CDR3 regions were immunosequenced from genomic DNA with the immunoSEQ Assay. Prior to high-throughput sequencing, genomic DNA was amplified by bias-controlled multiplex PCR. From the authors' description of their analysis: To quantify the absolute abundance of each unique TCRbeta CDR3 region, the sequences were collapsed and filtered. Clonality, defined as 1 minus Pielou's evenness, was calculated using only productive rearrangements. A previously published method was used to identify clones whose frequencies were significantly greater in on-treatment samples than in baseline samples. This immuneACCESS table, as held by TCRdb, lists in-frame sequences with V and J called but not all clones. Of the missing ones, under half trace to an unresolved V gene in checked studies; the others have no known cause. D and trimming were read from the DNA, whereas the V and J calls and clone size are those reported in that table. Counted in this sample were some 26,000 clones; over 60% of them appeared once. 22% of the sample is taken by the ten largest.

The material sequenced was CD8+ T cells sorted from blood (inferred from file names), taken from a patient given nivolumab and ipilimumab in sequence. The clonotype comes from a human donor with melanoma. Rearrangement joined TRBV7-9 to TRBJ1-6; the best D guess is TRBD1, with 5 bases matching. In nucleotides, the sequence is TGTGCCAGCAGCTCAAAACGGGCAGGGAATAATTCACCCCTCCACTTT. Translation gives CASSSKRAGNNSPLHF.